This TCR beta chain was captured by sequencing in a study of identifying expanded T cells in peripheral blood. Overall study findings and caveats: Differentially abundant clones: roughly 1.2 between replicates, about 17 at roughly 13 days, less than 25 at four. Two-week clone count variance significantly increased as total template count grew.

The germline V gene has CDR1 MGHDK and CDR2 SYGVNS. Between the trimmed V and J ends, which lost 10 bases and 5 bases, there was a span of 20 bases. The CDR3 spans 14 residues. During the collection period, no donor immune events like infections were recorded. Assay: immunoSEQ multiplex PCR; the TCRdb copy retains only in-frame clones and omits some. The sample has about 97,000 clones, roughly nine tenths seen once. To note about this clone: Its antigen is unknown.

This chain joins TRBV25-1 and TRBJ2-5; D may correspond to TRBD1 or TRBD2 (5 bases each). The material sequenced was blood. This clonotype was obtained from a person between 18 and 75 years old in good health. In nucleotides, the CDR3 is TGTGCCATCTCAACAAGTCTAGGGGACGAGACCCAGTACTTC. It is translated as CAISTSLGDETQYF.